A single sample gave rise to the 30 T cell receptor beta chains below, sequenced in a study of T-cell reconstitution after alpha-beta-depleted transplantation in children (dated by TCRdb to 2016 to 2018). The study at large found these results: The frequencies of hyperexpanded clones fell over the following months, and after one year, T-cell counts and TCRbeta diversity were mostly attributed to newly produced T cells.

The library was generated by PCR. Sequencing relied on an Illumina HiSeq 2500. To normalize quantification of the TCRbeta repertoire, the TCR libraries were built with molecular barcoding that relied on unique molecular identifiers. TCRdb itself trimmed the public reads at Q25 with fastp, ran MiXCR and retained productive beta chains. Rows are unified per CDR3 protein, each entry keeping the most common DNA and genes. The sample table shows about 290,000 distinct CDR3 sequences, and almost 8% are seen once. The ten largest clones represent approximately 8.2% of the sample. These receptors lack a known antigen. In the paper's terms, the treatment or condition label means: allogeneic hematopoietic cell transplantation with graft depleted of TCRalphabeta T cells and CD19 B cells. The sequencing used peripheral blood, collected 360 days after TCRalphabeta/CD19-depleted stem cell transplant. The receptors come from a female patient aged 2-9 years who had a stem cell transplant for Fanconi anemia, so the T cells may come from the graft donor.

This clonotype was counted at least ten times. V is TRBV12-3 or TRBV12-4 and J is TRBJ2-1, with D possibly matching TRBD1 (6 bases). The CDR3 contains 14 residues. Trimming stripped 0 bases from V and 6 bases from J, with 9 bases between. As DNA, the CDR3 is TGTGCCAGCAGTTTAGCCAGGGGCCTCAATGAGCAGTTCTTC. Amino acids: CASSLARGLNEQFF.

This chain links TRBV11-2 with TRBJ1-2; no clear D. The CDR3 runs to 13 residues. The germline V gene has CDR1 SGHAT and CDR2 FQNNGV. Trimming cost V 1 base and J 5 bases, with 8 bases left between them. The CDR3 loop reads CASSLGPYYGYTF. Written as DNA, the CDR3 is TGTGCCAGCAGCTTAGGCCCTTATTATGGCTACACCTTC. Supplemented by reference TRBV11-2 and TRBJ1-2, the full variable domain reads EAGVAQSPRYKIIEKRQSVAFWCNPISGHATLYWYQQILGQGPKLLIQFQNNGVVDDSQLPKDRFSAERLKGVDSTLKIQPAKLEDSAVYLCASSLGPYYGYTFGSGTRLTVV.

This clonotype was seen only a few times. This sequence joins TRBV11-2 and TRBJ1-4; tentative D call: TRBD1 (5 bases). Germline V gene sequence: CDR1 SGHAT, CDR2 FQNNGV. V dropped 1 base and J dropped 6 bases, with 9 bases sitting between them. The CDR3 covers 14 residues. The CDR3 sequence is CASSLGAGYEKLFF. CDR3 DNA: TGTGCCAGCAGCTTAGGGGCAGGGTATGAAAAACTGTTTTTT.

The CDR3 nucleotides read TGCAGTGCTAGAGATGAATGGACAGGGTGGGAGCAGTACTTC. As protein: CSARDEWTGWEQYF. The chain couples TRBV20-1 to TRBJ2-7; 8 bases are shared with TRBD1. The ends lost 0 bases at V and 7 bases at J; junction bases unmatched: 8. This CDR3 comprises 14 residues. CDR1 and CDR2 from the germline V gene are DFQATT and SNEGSKA (reference sequence).

The rearrangement links TRBV7-9 to TRBJ1-3, with D tentatively TRBD1 (6 bases). Trimming removed 5 bases from V and 4 bases from J, with 15 bases in between. CDR3 size: 15 residues. CDR1 is SEHNR and CDR2 is FQNEAQ in the germline V gene (reference sequence). In nucleotides, the CDR3 is TGTGCCAGCAGCCTCACATCGACAGGAGGAAACACCATATATTTT. The encoded protein is CASSLTSTGGNTIYF.

The J gene is TRBJ2-7, the V gene TRBV2, with D uncertain. V gave up 2 bases and J gave up 2 bases, with 7 bases separating them. Looked up from germline, CDR1 is SNHLY and CDR2 is FYNNEI. The CDR3 has 13 residues. CDR3 residues: CASSENGAYEQYF. CDR3 coding DNA: TGTGCCAGCAGTGAAAACGGAGCCTACGAGCAGTACTTC.

This clonotype was counted ten times or more. The chain uses TRBV27 and TRBJ1-2, with 9 nucleotides matching TRBD1. CDR1 MNHEY and CDR2 SMNVEV come from the germline V gene (reference sequence). The CDR3 runs to 15 residues. With V trimmed by 3 bases and J by 2 bases, 4 bases remained unmatched. The DNA for the CDR3 is TGTGCCAGCAGTTTTGGACAGGGGATCAACTATGGCTACACCTTC. This sequence encodes CASSFGQGINYGYTF.

A note on this clonotype: A much larger clone differs by one base, so this may be a read error. The gene calls are TRBV7-8 and TRBJ2-1, with 10 positions matching TRBD2. Germline V gives CDR1 SGHVS, CDR2 FQNEAQ. The CDR3 length is 15 residues. The CDR3 DNA reads as TGTGCCATCAGCTTTGGAGGACTAGCGGAAAATGAGCAGTTCTTC. It translates to CAISFGGLAENEQFF.

The DNA for the CDR3 is TGTGCCAGCAGTAACACCGGGACAGGGGGCGGCTCTGGAAACACCATATATTTT. Its protein is CASSNTGTGGGSGNTIYF. V and J are TRBV6-5 and TRBJ1-3; 12 bases fit TRBD1. This CDR3 is 18 amino acids long. Germline V gives CDR1 MNHEY, CDR2 SVGAGI. With 5 bases clipped from V and 0 bases from J, the junction kept 8 bases outside the gene matches.

This clonotype was found a few times. A read error may account for a junction end that differs from germline. The chain recombines TRBV12-3 or TRBV12-4 with TRBJ2-2, with 12 bases matching TRBD2. CDR3 length: 19 residues. The CDR3 DNA reads as TGTGCCATCAGTTTTATGTCTAGCGGGAGGGCCGGGGGAACCGGGGAGCTGTTTTTT. It encodes CAISFMSSGRAGGTGELFF.

V usage is TRBV27 and J usage is TRBJ1-2, with 8 positions matching TRBD1. The CDR3 runs 15 residues. V was clipped by 6 bases and J by 5 bases; unmatched bases: 11. Germline V CDR1 and CDR2: MNHEY, SMNVEV (reference sequence). CDR3 amino acids: CASSPIGQGWYGYTF. CDR3 nucleotides: TGTGCCAGCAGCCCGATCGGACAGGGTTGGTATGGCTACACCTTC.

This clonotype was observed a few times. The chain combines TRBV28 with TRBJ2-7; the match to TRBD2 covers 8 bases. Germline V gene data show CDR1 as MDHEN and CDR2 as SYDVKM. With V trimmed by 4 bases and J by 4 bases, 9 bases remained unmatched. This CDR3 comprises 15 residues. The CDR3 region has the DNA TGTGCCAGCAGTTCCCCGAGCGGGAGAGGTTACGAGCAGTACTTC. Amino acid sequence: CASSSPSGRGYEQYF.

This clonotype was seen more than once but under ten times. Here the CDR3 reads CSASWVGGSNTGELFF. CDR3 nucleotide sequence: TGCAGTGCTAGTTGGGTGGGAGGGTCGAACACCGGGGAGCTGTTTTTT. The chain uses TRBV20-1 and TRBJ2-2; 7 bases match TRBD2. The germline V gene has CDR1 DFQATT and CDR2 SNEGSKA (reference sequence). Trimming at V came to 3 bases and at J to 0 bases, leaving 7 bases not matched to a gene. The CDR3 extends over 16 amino acids.

This sequence joins TRBV7-9 and TRBJ1-2; 7 bases match TRBD1. With 5 bases clipped from V and 6 bases from J, the junction kept 3 bases outside the gene matches. CDR3 size: 12 residues. Germline CDR1 SEHNR, CDR2 FQNEAQ (reference sequence). CDR3 sequence: CASSPGTDGYTF. The CDR3 DNA reads as TGTGCCAGCAGCCCCGGGACAGATGGCTACACCTTC.

This rearrangement joins TRBV10-2 to TRBJ1-1; tentative D call: TRBD1 (5 bases). V gave up 4 bases and J gave up 3 bases, with 18 bases separating them. CDR1 is WSHSY and CDR2 is SAAADI in the germline V gene. The CDR3 runs to 16 residues. CDR3 sequence (DNA): TGCGCCAGCAGTGCAGGGCTAATTAGGATTTACACTGAAGCTTTCTTT. Protein product: CASSAGLIRIYTEAFF.

This clonotype was seen many times. The chain has TRBV7-2 and TRBJ1-5; 7 bases map to TRBD1. This CDR3 comprises 14 residues. CDR1 SGHTA and CDR2 FQGNSA come from the germline V gene. The V segment lost 5 bases and the J segment 4 bases; nucleotides outside the gene matches: 5. The CDR3 reads CASSPRQGNQPQHF. The CDR3 DNA sequence: TGTGCCAGCAGCCCAAGACAGGGTAATCAGCCCCAGCATTTT.

This clonotype was counted many times. This sequence joins TRBV25-1 and TRBJ1-1; possibly TRBD1 for D (5 bases). V shed 4 bases and J shed 11 bases, with 11 bases lying between them. Germline V gene data show CDR1 as MGHDK and CDR2 as SYGVNS. The CDR3 extends over 11 amino acids. CDR3 in DNA: TGTGCCAGCAGTGCGGGGCGTAGGGCTTTCTTT. Translation: CASSAGRRAFF.

This chain connects TRBV12-3 or TRBV12-4 to TRBJ2-1; 9 bases are shared with TRBD2. The CDR3 is made up of 15 amino acids. V shed 6 bases, J shed 4 bases, and the junction held 7 bases outside the gene matches. This chain's CDR3 is CASSLLAGRYNEQFF. In DNA, the CDR3 is TGTGCCAGCAGCCTTCTAGCGGGGCGGTACAATGAGCAGTTCTTC.

The table lists this clonotype with many counts. The chain employs TRBV29-1 and TRBJ2-2, with no clear D. Germline V CDR1 and CDR2: SQVTM, ANQGSEA. V was shortened by 4 bases and J by 6 bases, with 12 bases between the two germline ends. The CDR3 is 13 residues long. For the CDR3, the DNA is TGCAGCGTTGTAGTAGGGCGGTCCGGGGAGCTGTTTTTT. This encodes CSVVVGRSGELFF.

There are many counts of this clonotype. V and J are TRBV20-1 and TRBJ2-3; 9 positions match TRBD1. This CDR3 comprises 13 residues. Per the germline V gene, CDR1 is DFQATT and CDR2 is SNEGSKA (reference sequence). Losses at the gene ends were 5 bases for V and 6 bases for J; bases not matched to a gene: 6. The CDR3 DNA sequence: TGCAGTGCTCACCGGGACAGGGCCGATACGCAGTATTTT. Translating it yields CSAHRDRADTQYF.

This clonotype was counted ten times or more. The J gene is TRBJ2-7, the V gene TRBV12-3 or TRBV12-4, with 11 bases fitting TRBD1. Unmatched junction bases numbered 4, after V lost 2 bases and J lost 7 bases. The CDR3 is made up of 14 amino acids. In DNA, the CDR3 is TGTGCCAGCAGTTTAAGAGGGACAGGGGGGGAGCAGTACTTC. Translated, it gives CASSLRGTGGEQYF.

A few counts support this clonotype. The CDR3 reads CAIPGGTGNYGYTF. In DNA, the CDR3 is TGTGCCATCCCGGGGGGTACAGGGAACTATGGCTACACCTTC. The gene calls are TRBV10-3 and TRBJ1-2; perhaps TRBD1 as D (6 bases). Germline V CDR1 and CDR2: ENHRY, SYGVKD. V shed 8 bases and J shed 2 bases, with 15 bases lying between them. This CDR3 is built from 14 residues.

At least ten counts were recorded for this clonotype. The V and J genes are TRBV12-3 or TRBV12-4 and TRBJ2-1; D may be TRBD1 or TRBD2 (5 bases each). V lost 1 base and J lost 8, with 15 bases in between. This CDR3 has 15 amino acids. The CDR3 loop reads CASSLVLRGSYEQFF. The CDR3 bases are TGTGCCAGCAGTTTAGTCCTCCGGGGCAGCTATGAGCAGTTCTTC.

This clonotype was detected many times. The chain recombines TRBV6-5 with TRBJ2-7, with TRBD2 matching over 7 bases. V trimming: 6 bases; J trimming: 6 bases; junction bases outside the gene matches: 2. The CDR3 runs to 11 residues. The germline gives CDR1 MNHEY, CDR2 SVGAGI. The CDR3 nucleotides are TGTGCCAGCAGCCCGGGGGGCGAGCAGTACTTC. This sequence encodes CASSPGGEQYF.

This clonotype was detected ten times or more. The CDR3 reads CASRRAGAGVLVGSYNEQFF. The CDR3 nucleotides read TGTGCCAGTCGCAGGGCGGGGGCCGGAGTACTAGTCGGCTCCTACAATGAGCAGTTCTTC. The chain combines TRBV27 with TRBJ2-1, with D perhaps TRBD2 (7 bases). There are 20 residues in the CDR3. V lost 9 bases to trimming and J lost 0 bases, with 30 bases between them. Germline V CDR1 and CDR2: MNHEY, SMNVEV (reference sequence).

This clonotype was observed at least ten times. V is TRBV7-9 and J is TRBJ1-1; D possibly corresponds to TRBD1 (6 bases). The CDR3 has 15 amino acids. V was cut by 5 bases and J by 0 bases, with 13 bases left in between. Germline V lookup: CDR1 SEHNR, CDR2 FQNEAQ (reference sequence). As DNA, the CDR3 is TGTGCCAGCAGCATGAGGACAGTACTGAACACTGAAGCTTTCTTT. Translated: CASSMRTVLNTEAFF.

This clonotype was seen a few times. The genes are TRBV11-2 and TRBJ1-4; D gene ambiguous. The CDR3 has 15 residues. CDR1 is SGHAT, CDR2 FQNNGV, per germline. V lost 3 bases, J lost 3 bases, and 11 bases lay in between. The CDR3 DNA reads as TGTGCCAGCAGCTTTGGAGGGAGAGCTAATGAAAAACTGTTTTTT. The encoded protein is CASSFGGRANEKLFF.

This clonotype has a count of ten or more. The chain carries TRBV4-3 and TRBJ1-2; the D is unclear. CDR1 is LGHNA and CDR2 is YSLEER in the germline V gene. This CDR3 is built from 15 residues. Trimming took 4 bases from V and 5 from J, leaving 17 bases between them. The CDR3 DNA is TGCGCCAGCAGCCCCCTCGCAGAGACCTCATATGGCTACACCTTC. This translates into CASSPLAETSYGYTF.

V is TRBV6-1 and J is TRBJ1-2; TRBD1 matches 8 bases. Looked up from germline, CDR1 is MNHNS and CDR2 is SASEGT. The CDR3 has 15 residues. V lost 6 bases to trimming and J lost 2 bases; unmatched junction nucleotides: 8. Here the CDR3 DNA reads TGTGCCAGCAGCAATTCTCGGACAGGGAACTATGGCTACACCTTC. This sequence encodes CASSNSRTGNYGYTF.

Many counts were recorded for this clonotype. The chain employs TRBV20-1 and TRBJ2-3; 8 nucleotides match TRBD1. V lost 5 bases and J lost 1; bases outside the gene matches: 5. The CDR3 covers 14 residues. CDR1 and CDR2 from the germline V gene are DFQATT and SNEGSKA (reference sequence). In DNA form, the CDR3 reads TGCAGTGCTGACGGACAGGGAGGCACAGATACGCAGTATTTT. Its protein is CSADGQGGTDTQYF.